This TCR beta chain was sequenced in a study of cytotoxic CD8 clonotypes in ibrutinib-treated CLL. Points from the study as a whole: Public clonotypes proved infrequent, and on treatment they shrank or remained steady.

A single count supports this clone. Its antigen remains unknown. Assay: immunoSEQ multiplex PCR; the TCRdb copy retains only in-frame clones and omits some. The repertoire holds roughly 200,000 clones, with about four fifths as singletons. In germline, CDR1 is MDHEN, CDR2 SYDVKM. With 6 bases removed from V and 5 bases from J, the gap between germline ends came to 22 bases. The CDR3 has 16 amino acids. The receptor was isolated from a human donor with chronic lymphocytic leukemia. The sequencing used PBMCs, collected after 12 months of ibrutinib treatment. V usage is TRBV28 and J usage is TRBJ1-1; D remains ambiguous. CDR3 DNA: TGTGCCAGCAGCCCCGATGCCAGGAGAAGGAGGACTGAAGCTTTCTTT. It encodes CASSPDARRRRTEAFF.